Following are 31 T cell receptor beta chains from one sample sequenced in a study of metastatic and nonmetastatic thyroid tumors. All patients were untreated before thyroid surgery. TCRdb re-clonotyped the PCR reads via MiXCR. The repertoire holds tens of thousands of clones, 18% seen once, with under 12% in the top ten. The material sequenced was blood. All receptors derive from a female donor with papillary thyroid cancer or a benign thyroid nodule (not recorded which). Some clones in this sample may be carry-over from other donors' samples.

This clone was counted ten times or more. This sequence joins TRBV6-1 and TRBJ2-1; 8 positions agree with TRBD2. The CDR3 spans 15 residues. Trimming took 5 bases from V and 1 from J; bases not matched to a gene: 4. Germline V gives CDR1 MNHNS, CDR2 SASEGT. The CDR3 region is CASSPGGGSYNEQFF. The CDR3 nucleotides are TGTGCCAGCAGTCCGGGGGGGGGGTCCTACAATGAGCAGTTCTTC.

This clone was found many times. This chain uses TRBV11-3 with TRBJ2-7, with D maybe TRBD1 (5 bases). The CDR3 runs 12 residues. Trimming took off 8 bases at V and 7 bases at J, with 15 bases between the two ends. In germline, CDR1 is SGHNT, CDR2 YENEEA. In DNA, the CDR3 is TGTGCCAGCTCATCCTTGGGGCTAGAGCAGTACTTC. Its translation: CASSSLGLEQYF.

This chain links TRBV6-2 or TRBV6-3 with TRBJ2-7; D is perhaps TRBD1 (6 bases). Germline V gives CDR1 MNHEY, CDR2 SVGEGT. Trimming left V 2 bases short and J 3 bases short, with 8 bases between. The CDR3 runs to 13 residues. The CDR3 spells CASSYGQIYEQYF. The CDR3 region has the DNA TGTGCCAGCAGTTACGGACAGATCTACGAGCAGTACTTC.

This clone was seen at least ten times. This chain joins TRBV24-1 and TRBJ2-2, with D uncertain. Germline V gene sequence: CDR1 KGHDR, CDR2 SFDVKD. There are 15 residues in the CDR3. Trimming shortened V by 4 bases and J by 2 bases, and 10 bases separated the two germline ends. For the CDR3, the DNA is TGTGCCACCAGTGAGTCGGACGGTAACACCGGGGAGCTGTTTTTT. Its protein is CATSESDGNTGELFF.

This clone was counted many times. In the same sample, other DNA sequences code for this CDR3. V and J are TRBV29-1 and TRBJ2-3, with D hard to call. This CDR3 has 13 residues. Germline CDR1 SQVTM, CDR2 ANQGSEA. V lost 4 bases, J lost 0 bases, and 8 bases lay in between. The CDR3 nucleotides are TGCAGCGTTGTCGGCGGTAGCACAGATACGCAGTATTTT. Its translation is CSVVGGSTDTQYF.

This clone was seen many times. The CDR3 nucleotides read TGCAGTGCTAGAGAGATAGAACCCGAGCAGTACTTC. Its translation: CSAREIEPEQYF. The chain links TRBV20-1 to TRBJ2-7; D uncertain. CDR1 is DFQATT and CDR2 is SNEGSKA in the germline V gene (reference sequence). Trimming took 0 bases from V and 6 from J, leaving 9 bases between them. This CDR3 has 12 amino acids.

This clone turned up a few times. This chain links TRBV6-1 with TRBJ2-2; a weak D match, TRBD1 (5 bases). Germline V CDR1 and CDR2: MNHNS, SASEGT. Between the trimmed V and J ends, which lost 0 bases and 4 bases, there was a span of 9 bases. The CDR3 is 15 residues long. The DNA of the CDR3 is TGTGCCAGCAGTGAAGCGCAGGGTAGCACCGGGGAGCTGTTTTTT. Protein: CASSEAQGSTGELFF.

The CDR3 nucleotides read TGCGCCAGCAGTTTGCAACAGGGGATTAACTATGGCTACACCTTC. This translates into CASSLQQGINYGYTF. The chain joins TRBV5-1 to TRBJ1-2, with TRBD1 matching 7 bases. Germline CDR1 SGHRS, CDR2 YFSETQ. CDR3 length: 15 amino acids. Unmatched junction bases numbered 8, after V lost 5 bases and J lost 1 base.

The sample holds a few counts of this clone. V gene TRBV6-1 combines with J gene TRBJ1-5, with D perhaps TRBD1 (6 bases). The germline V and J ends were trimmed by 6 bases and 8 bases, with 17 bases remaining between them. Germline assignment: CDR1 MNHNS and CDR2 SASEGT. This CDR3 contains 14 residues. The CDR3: CASRGGTGSEPQHF. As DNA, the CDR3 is TGTGCCAGCAGAGGGGGTACAGGGTCAGAGCCCCAGCATTTT.

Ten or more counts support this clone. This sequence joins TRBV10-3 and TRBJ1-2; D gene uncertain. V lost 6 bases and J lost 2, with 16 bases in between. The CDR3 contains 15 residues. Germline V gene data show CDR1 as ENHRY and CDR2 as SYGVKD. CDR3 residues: CAISPTTNINYGYTF. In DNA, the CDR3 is TGTGCCATCAGCCCGACAACCAATATCAACTATGGCTACACCTTC.

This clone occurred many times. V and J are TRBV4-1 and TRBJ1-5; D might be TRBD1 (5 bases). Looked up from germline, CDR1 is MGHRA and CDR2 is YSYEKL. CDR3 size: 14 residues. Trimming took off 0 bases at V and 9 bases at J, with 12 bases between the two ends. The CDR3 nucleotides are TGCGCCAGCAGCCAAGATGGACGCGGGGGGCCCCAGCATTTT. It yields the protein CASSQDGRGGPQHF.

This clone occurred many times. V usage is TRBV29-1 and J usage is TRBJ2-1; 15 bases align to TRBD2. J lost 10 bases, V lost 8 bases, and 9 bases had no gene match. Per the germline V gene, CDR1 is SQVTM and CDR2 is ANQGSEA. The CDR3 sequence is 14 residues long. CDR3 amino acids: CSFPGLAGGGEQFF. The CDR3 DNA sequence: TGCAGCTTCCCGGGACTAGCGGGGGGCGGGGAGCAGTTCTTC.

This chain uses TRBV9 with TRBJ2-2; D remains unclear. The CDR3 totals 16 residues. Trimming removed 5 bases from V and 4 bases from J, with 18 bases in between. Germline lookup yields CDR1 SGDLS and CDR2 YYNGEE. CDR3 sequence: CASRYTLTGGTGELFF. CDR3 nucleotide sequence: TGTGCCAGCAGATATACCTTAACGGGTGGCACCGGGGAGCTGTTTTTT.

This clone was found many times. The CDR3 spells CASSLRGNEQFF. CDR3 DNA: TGTGCCAGCAGTTTAAGGGGAAATGAGCAGTTCTTC. The chain combines TRBV27 with TRBJ2-1; D perhaps matches TRBD1 (5 bases). The V gene lost 2 bases and the J gene lost 7 bases, with 6 bases spanning the gap. Germline V gene data show CDR1 as MNHEY and CDR2 as SMNVEV (reference sequence). The CDR3 length is 12 residues.

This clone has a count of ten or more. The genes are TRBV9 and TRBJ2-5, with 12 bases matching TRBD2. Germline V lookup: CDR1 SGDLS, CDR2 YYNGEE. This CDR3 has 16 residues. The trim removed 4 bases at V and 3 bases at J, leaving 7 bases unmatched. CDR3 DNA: TGTGCCAGCAGCACCCGACTAGCGGGAGTGGAAGAGACCCAGTACTTC. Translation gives CASSTRLAGVEETQYF.

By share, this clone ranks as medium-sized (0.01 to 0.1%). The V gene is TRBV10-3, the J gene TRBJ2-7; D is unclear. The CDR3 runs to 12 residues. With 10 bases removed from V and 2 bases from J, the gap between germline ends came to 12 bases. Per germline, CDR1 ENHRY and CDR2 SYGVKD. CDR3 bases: TGTGCCACCCCCAGCGAACCCTACGAGCAGTACTTC. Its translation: CATPSEPYEQYF.

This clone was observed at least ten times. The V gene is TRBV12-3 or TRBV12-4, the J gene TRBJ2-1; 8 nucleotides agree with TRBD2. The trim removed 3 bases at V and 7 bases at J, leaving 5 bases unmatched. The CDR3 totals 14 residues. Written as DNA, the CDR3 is TGTGCCAGCAGTTTTATCGGGGGGGGGAATGAGCAGTTCTTC. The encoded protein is CASSFIGGGNEQFF.

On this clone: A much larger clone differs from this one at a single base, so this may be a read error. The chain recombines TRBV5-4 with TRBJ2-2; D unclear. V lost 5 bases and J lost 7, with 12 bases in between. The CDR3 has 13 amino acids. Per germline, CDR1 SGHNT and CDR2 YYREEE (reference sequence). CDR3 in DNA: TGTGCCAGCAGTCACGACATAGGCGGGGAGCTGTTTTTT. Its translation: CASSHDIGGELFF.

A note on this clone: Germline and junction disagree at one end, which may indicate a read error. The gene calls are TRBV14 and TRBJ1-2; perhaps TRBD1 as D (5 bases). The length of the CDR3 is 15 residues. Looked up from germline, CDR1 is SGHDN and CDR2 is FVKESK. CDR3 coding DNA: TGTGCCAGCAGCCAAGTGGGGCCCAGCTGGTATGGTTACACCTTC. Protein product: CASSQVGPSWYGYTF.

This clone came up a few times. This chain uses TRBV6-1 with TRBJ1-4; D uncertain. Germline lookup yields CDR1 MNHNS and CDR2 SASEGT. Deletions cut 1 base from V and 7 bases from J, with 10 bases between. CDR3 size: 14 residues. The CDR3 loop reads CASSEGGGGEKLFF. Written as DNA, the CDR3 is TGTGCCAGCAGTGAAGGGGGAGGAGGTGAAAAACTGTTTTTT.

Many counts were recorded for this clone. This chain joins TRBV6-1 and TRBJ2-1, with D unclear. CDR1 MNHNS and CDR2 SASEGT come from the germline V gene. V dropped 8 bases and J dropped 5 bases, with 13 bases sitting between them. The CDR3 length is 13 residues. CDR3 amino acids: CASPSATHNEQFF. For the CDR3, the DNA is TGTGCCAGCCCTTCGGCCACGCACAATGAGCAGTTCTTC.

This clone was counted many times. CDR3 sequence (DNA): TGTGCCAGCAGCTCTACGCTAGCGCCGAGCACAGATACGCAGTATTTT. As protein: CASSSTLAPSTDTQYF. V usage is TRBV7-2 and J usage is TRBJ2-3, with a tentative D call TRBD2 (6 bases). Trimming removed 4 bases at V and 0 bases at J, with 14 bases between. Per the germline V gene, CDR1 is SGHTA and CDR2 is FQGNSA. The CDR3 contains 16 residues.

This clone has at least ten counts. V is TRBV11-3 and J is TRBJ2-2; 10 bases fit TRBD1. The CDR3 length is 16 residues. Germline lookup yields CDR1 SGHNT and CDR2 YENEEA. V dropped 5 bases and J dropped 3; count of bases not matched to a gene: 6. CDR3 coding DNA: TGTGCCAGCAGCCCGATGGGACAGGGGCACACCGGGGAGCTGTTTTTT. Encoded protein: CASSPMGQGHTGELFF.

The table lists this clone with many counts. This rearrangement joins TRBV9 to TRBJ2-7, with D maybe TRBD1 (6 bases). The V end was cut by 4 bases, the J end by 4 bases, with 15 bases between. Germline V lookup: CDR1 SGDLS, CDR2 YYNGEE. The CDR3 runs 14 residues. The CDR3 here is CASSSPNREYEQYF. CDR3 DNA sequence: TGTGCCAGCAGCTCCCCCAACAGGGAGTACGAGCAGTACTTC.

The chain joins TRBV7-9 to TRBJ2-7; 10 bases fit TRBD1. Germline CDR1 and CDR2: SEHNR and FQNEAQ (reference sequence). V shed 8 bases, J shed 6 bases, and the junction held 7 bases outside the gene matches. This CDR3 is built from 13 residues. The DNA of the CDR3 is TGTGCCAGCTCAAGGGGACAGGGGTGCGAGCAGTACTTC. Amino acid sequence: CASSRGQGCEQYF.

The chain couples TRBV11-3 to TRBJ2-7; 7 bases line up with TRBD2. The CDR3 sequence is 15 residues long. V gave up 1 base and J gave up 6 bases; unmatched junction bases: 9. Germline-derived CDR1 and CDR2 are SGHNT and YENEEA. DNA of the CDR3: TGTGCCAGCAGCTTAGGCGGGAGAAGGGCGGGCGAGCAGTACTTC. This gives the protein CASSLGGRRAGEQYF.

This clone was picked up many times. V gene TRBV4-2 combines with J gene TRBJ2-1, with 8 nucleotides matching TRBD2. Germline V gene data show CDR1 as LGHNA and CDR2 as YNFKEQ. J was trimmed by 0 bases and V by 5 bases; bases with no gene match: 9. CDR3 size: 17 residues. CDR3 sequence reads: CASSYGGGPSSYNEQFF. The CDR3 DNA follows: TGTGCCAGCAGCTACGGCGGGGGGCCAAGCTCCTACAATGAGCAGTTCTTC.

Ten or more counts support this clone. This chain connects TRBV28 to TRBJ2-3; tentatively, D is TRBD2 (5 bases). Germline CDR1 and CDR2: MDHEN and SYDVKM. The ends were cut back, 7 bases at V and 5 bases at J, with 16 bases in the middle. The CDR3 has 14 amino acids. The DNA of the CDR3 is TGTGCCAGCACCCCCATGCCCCGGGGAGATACGCAGTATTTT. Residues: CASTPMPRGDTQYF. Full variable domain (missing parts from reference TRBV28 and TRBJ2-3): DVKVTQSSRYLVKRTGEKVFLECVQDMDHENMFWYRQDPGLGLRLIYFSYDVKMKEKGDIPEGYSVSREKKERFSLILESASTNQTSMYLCASTPMPRGDTQYFGPGTRLTVL.

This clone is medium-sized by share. CDR3: CASSSTGGGTNYGYTF. The CDR3 DNA follows: TGTGCCAGCAGCTCGACAGGGGGCGGAACTAACTATGGCTACACCTTC. The chain is built from TRBV6-1 and TRBJ1-2; 10 bases agree with TRBD1. Germline V CDR1 and CDR2: MNHNS, SASEGT. With V trimmed by 6 bases and J by 0 bases, 7 bases remained unmatched. The CDR3 is made up of 16 amino acids.

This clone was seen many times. The CDR3 sequence is CASSITWVPPNTEAFF. Here the CDR3 DNA reads TGTGCCAGTAGTATAACCTGGGTCCCCCCGAACACTGAAGCTTTCTTT. This rearrangement joins TRBV19 to TRBJ1-1; no firm D call. This CDR3 is built from 16 residues. V was cut by 2 bases and J by 1 base, with 14 bases left in between. The germline CDR1 and CDR2 sequences are LNHDA and SQIVND (reference sequence).

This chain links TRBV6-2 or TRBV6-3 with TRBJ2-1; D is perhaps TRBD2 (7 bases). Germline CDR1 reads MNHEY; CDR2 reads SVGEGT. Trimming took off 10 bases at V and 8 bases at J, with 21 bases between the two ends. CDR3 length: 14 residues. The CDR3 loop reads CATRGRGSLYEQFF. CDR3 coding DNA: TGTGCCACCCGGGGGCGGGGGTCTCTGTATGAGCAGTTCTTC.